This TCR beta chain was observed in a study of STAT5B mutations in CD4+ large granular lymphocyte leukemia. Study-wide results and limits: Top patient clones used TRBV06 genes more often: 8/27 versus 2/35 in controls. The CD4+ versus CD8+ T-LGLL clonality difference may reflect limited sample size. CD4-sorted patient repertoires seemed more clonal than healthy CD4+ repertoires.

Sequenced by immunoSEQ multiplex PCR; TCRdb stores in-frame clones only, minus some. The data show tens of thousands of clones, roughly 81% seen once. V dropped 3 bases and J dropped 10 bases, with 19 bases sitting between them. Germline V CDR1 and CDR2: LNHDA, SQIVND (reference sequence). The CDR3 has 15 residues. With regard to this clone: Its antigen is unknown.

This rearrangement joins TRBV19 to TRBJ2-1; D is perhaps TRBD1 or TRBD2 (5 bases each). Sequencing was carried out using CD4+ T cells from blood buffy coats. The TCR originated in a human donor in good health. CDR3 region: CASSILVGSDSEQFF. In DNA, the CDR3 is TGTGCCAGTAGTATTCTTGTGGGGAGCGACAGCGAGCAGTTCTTC.